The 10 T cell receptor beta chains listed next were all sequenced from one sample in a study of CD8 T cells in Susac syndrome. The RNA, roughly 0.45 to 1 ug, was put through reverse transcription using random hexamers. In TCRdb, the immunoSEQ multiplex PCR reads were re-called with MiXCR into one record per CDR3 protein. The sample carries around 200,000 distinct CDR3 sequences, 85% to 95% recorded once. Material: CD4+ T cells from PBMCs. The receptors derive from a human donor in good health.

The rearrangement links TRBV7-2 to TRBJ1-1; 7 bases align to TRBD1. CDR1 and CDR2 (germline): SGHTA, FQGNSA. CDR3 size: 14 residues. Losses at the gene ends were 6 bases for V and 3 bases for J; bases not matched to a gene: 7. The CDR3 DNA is TGTGCCAGCAGACGATCGACAGGGTACACTGAAGCTTTCTTT. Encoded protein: CASRRSTGYTEAFF. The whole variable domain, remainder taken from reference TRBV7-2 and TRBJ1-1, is GAGVSQSPSNKVTEKGKDVELRCDPISGHTALYWYRQSLGQGLEFLIYFQGNSAPDKSGLPSDRFSAERTGGSVSTLTIQRTQQEDSAVYLCASRRSTGYTEAFFGQGTRLTVV.

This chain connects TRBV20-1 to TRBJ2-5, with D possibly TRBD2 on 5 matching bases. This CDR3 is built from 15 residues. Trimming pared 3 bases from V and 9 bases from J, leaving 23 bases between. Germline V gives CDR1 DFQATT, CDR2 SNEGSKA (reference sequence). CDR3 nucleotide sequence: TGCAGTGCTAGCCCCGACCCAGGACTCCGCTTGGCCCAGTACTTC. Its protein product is CSASPDPGLRLAQYF.

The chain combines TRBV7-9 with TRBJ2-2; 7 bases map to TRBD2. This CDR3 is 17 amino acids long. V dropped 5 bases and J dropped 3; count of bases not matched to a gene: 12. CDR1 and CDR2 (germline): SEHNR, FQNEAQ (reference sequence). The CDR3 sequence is CASSPPSGRVDTGELFF. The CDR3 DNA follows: TGTGCCAGCAGCCCACCCTCGGGGAGGGTCGACACCGGGGAGCTGTTTTTT.

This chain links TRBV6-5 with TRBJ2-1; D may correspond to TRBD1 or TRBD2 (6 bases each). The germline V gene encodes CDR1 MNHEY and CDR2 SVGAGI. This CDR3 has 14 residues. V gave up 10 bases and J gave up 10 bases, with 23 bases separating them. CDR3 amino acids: CATHPGDGAGEQFF. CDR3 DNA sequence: TGTGCCACCCATCCAGGGGACGGGGCGGGGGAGCAGTTCTTC.

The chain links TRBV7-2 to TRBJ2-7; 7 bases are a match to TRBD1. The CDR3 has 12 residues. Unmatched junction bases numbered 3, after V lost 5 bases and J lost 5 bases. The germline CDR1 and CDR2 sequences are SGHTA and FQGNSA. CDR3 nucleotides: TGTGCCAGCAGCCGGGACAGAGACGAGCAGTACGTC. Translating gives CASSRDRDEQYV.

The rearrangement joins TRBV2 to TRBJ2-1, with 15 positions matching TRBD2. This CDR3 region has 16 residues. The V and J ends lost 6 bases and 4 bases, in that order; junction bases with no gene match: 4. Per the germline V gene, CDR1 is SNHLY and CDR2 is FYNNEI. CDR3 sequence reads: CASSPGTSGRYNEQFF. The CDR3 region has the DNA TGTGCCAGCAGCCCCGGGACTAGCGGGAGGTACAATGAGCAGTTCTTC.

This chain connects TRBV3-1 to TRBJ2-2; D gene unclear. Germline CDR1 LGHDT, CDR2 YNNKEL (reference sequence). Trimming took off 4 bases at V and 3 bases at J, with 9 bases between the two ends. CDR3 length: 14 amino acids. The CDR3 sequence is CASSPPLDTGELFF. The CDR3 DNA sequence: TGTGCCAGCAGCCCGCCGTTGGACACCGGGGAGCTGTTTTTT.

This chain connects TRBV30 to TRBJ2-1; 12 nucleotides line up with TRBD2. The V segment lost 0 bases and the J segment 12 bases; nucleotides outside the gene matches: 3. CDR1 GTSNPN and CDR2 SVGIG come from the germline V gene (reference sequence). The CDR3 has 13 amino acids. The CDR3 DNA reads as TGTGCCTGGAGTGTAACGGGACTAGCGGGGCAGTTCTTC. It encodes CAWSVTGLAGQFF.

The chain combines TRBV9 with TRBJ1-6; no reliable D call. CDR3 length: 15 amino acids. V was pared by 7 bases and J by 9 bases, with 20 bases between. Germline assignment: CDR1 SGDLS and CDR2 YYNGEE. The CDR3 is CASGDPAGLGSPLHF. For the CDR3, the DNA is TGTGCCAGCGGAGACCCTGCGGGTTTAGGTTCACCCCTCCACTTT.

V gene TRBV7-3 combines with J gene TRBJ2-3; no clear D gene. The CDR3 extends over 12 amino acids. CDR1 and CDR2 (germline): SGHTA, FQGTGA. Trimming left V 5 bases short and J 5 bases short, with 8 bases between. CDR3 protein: CASSPDKDTQYF. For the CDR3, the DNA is TGTGCCAGCAGCCCCGATAAAGATACGCAGTATTTT.